This T cell receptor beta chain was captured by sequencing in a study of cytomegalovirus exposure and HLA in healthy donors. Trimming at V came to 3 bases and at J to 9 bases, leaving 13 bases not matched to a gene. The germline gives CDR1 MNHEY, CDR2 SMNVEV (reference sequence). The CDR3 spans 18 residues. PCR used 60 Vbeta primers and 13 Jbeta primers. Sequencing used immunoSEQ multiplex PCR; TCRdb keeps in-frame clones, though not all of them. The data contain roughly 130,000 clones, 65% to 90% of them singletons. The sequenced sample was PBMCs. This sequence joins TRBV27 and TRBJ2-4; 14 bases map to TRBD2. The receptor was isolated from a male donor in good health and CMV-seropositive. The CDR3 DNA is TGTGCCAGCAGTTTTTCCCCCGGGACTAGCGGGAGTATAGGCATTCAGTACTTC. It codes for CASSFSPGTSGSIGIQYF.